This TCR beta chain was identified in a study of T cell repertoires in cytomegalovirus infection. TCRdb re-called the reads through MiXCR, storing one row per CDR3 protein. The data hold about 830,000 distinct CDR3 sequences, with about 31% observed a single time. With respect to this clonotype: The antigen is unknown.

The CDR3 has 14 amino acids. CDR1 is MGHRA and CDR2 is YSYEKL in the germline V gene. Losses at the gene ends were 2 bases for V and 4 bases for J; bases not matched to a gene: 3. The sample was cultured CD8+ T cells from PBMCs, taken from culture after CMV antigen stimulation. This sequence was found in a human donor in good health (CMV status not recorded). Some clones in this sample may be carry-over from other donors' samples. The chain joins TRBV4-1 to TRBJ2-7; TRBD1 agrees at 9 bases. DNA of the CDR3: TGCGCCAGCAGCCAAACAGGGGGCTTGTACGAGCAGTACTTC. As protein: CASSQTGGLYEQYF.